This TCR beta chain is drawn from a study of cytomegalovirus exposure and HLA in healthy donors. Study observations and caveats: About 87% or about 30% of the time was how often most TCR beta V segments were productive, according to an earlier analysis. Certain indistinguishable V segments, among them TRBV6-2 and TRBV6-3, were excluded. In a later analysis, TCR beta V- and J-gene trimming showed a link to a missense DCLRE1C variant. The records held CMV serostatus as the only immune exposure information.

Note on this clone: What it recognizes is unknown.

Researchers ran the PCR with 60 Vbeta and 13 Jbeta primers. Repertoires were generated with immunoSEQ multiplex PCR, while TCRdb's copy carries only in-frame clones and drops some. This table has 150,000 or so clones, 70% appearing once. The V and J ends lost 2 bases and 6 bases respectively, with 10 bases between them. CDR3 length equals 14 residues. Germline V gene sequence: CDR1 SGHTA, CDR2 FQGTGA. The sequence came from a man younger than 35 in good health and CMV-seropositive. Sequencing used PBMCs. This chain uses TRBV7-3 with TRBJ1-4; tentative D call: TRBD1 (5 bases). For the CDR3, the DNA is TGTGCCAGCAGCTTAGGAGGGGTTGATGAAAAACTGTTTTTT. Protein: CASSLGGVDEKLFF.